These 21 T cell receptor beta chains originate from one sample sequenced in a study of T cells after yellow fever vaccination (dated by TCRdb to 2018 to 2020). Read against the paper, the sample's treatment or condition label means: live attenuated yellow fever vaccine strain. Library prep was done by 5' RACE. Sequenced on an Illumina HiSeq 2500. In TCRdb, the public reads were trimmed at Q25 with fastp and aligned with MiXCR, with productive beta chains retained. Each CDR3 protein appears once, grouped with its most common genes and DNA. In all, the sample holds a few hundred thousand distinct CDR3 sequences, and about 7.1% of those were seen once. Jointly, the top ten make up approximately 0.85% of the sample. The source material was CD4+ T cells sorted from PBMCs, sampled 15 days after the yellow fever booster vaccination. The receptors come from a man aged 30 to 39 who received the YFV17D yellow fever vaccine.

This rearrangement joins TRBV29-1 to TRBJ2-7, with D unclear. The CDR3 runs to 12 residues. Germline V gives CDR1 SQVTM, CDR2 ANQGSEA. V lost 3 bases and J 1 base, leaving 7 bases between the germline ends. As DNA, the CDR3 is TGCAGCGTTGATGACGGATCCTACGAGCAGTACTTC. Protein: CSVDDGSYEQYF.

This clonotype has a count of ten or more. The chain joins TRBV19 to TRBJ2-7; tentatively, D is TRBD2 (6 bases). The V gene's germline CDR1 is LNHDA and CDR2 SQIVND (reference sequence). The V end was cut by 2 bases, the J end by 0 bases, with 8 bases between. The CDR3 is made up of 14 amino acids. CDR3: CASSIREASYEQYF. For the CDR3, the DNA is TGTGCCAGTAGTATAAGGGAGGCCTCCTACGAGCAGTACTTC.

The rearrangement uses TRBV18 and TRBJ2-7; D remains unclear. Germline values: CDR1 KGHSH, CDR2 LQKENI. The CDR3 loop spans 14 amino acids. V was clipped by 0 bases and J by 3 bases, with 9 bases between them. In DNA form, the CDR3 reads TGTGCCAGCTCACCACCTAGCCGATACTACGAGCAGTACTTC. It yields the protein CASSPPSRYYEQYF.

This clonotype was recorded at least ten times. This chain links TRBV2 with TRBJ2-3; 12 bases match TRBD2. This CDR3 is built from 15 residues. The trim removed 6 bases at V and 5 bases at J, leaving 6 bases unmatched. Looked up from germline, CDR1 is SNHLY and CDR2 is FYNNEI. The CDR3 DNA sequence: TGTGCCAGCAGCCTACTAGCGGGAGGTGGAGATACGCAGTATTTT. Encoded protein: CASSLLAGGGDTQYF.

The chain links TRBV19 to TRBJ2-1; D remains unclear. CDR1 and CDR2 (germline): LNHDA, SQIVND (reference sequence). The CDR3 has 15 amino acids. Trimming took off 6 bases at V and 3 bases at J, with 15 bases between the two ends. CDR3 in DNA: TGTGCCAGTAGCCCCGGGCGAAGGGTCTACAATGAGCAGTTCTTC. Translated, it gives CASSPGRRVYNEQFF.

V gene TRBV5-6 combines with J gene TRBJ2-7; no definite D call. Germline-derived CDR1 and CDR2 are SGHDT and YYEEEE. V lost 3 bases and J lost 7, with 8 bases in between. This CDR3 is built from 11 residues. CDR3 residues: CASSWGVEQYF. CDR3 in DNA: TGTGCCAGCAGCTGGGGTGTAGAGCAGTACTTC.

This clonotype was recorded a few times. The chain employs TRBV19 and TRBJ2-7, with 10 bases fitting TRBD2. CDR3 length equals 15 residues. Per the germline V gene, CDR1 is LNHDA and CDR2 is SQIVND (reference sequence). Germline trimming cut 5 bases from V and 5 bases from J; bases unmatched to any gene: 9. The CDR3 nucleotides are TGTGCCAGTAGTCCTTCCGGGACTAGCGTCCACGAGCAGTACTTC. It is translated as CASSPSGTSVHEQYF.

This clonotype was seen at least ten times. This chain uses TRBV12-3 or TRBV12-4 with TRBJ1-2, with D perhaps TRBD1 (6 bases). V was clipped by 0 bases and J by 10 bases, with 12 bases between them. The CDR3 runs to 13 residues. This CDR3 reads CASSLARGGLYTF. The CDR3 DNA follows: TGTGCCAGCAGTTTAGCGCGTGGGGGGCTCTACACCTTC.

The gene calls are TRBV7-2 and TRBJ2-7; TRBD2 aligns across 7 bases. Trimming cost V 3 bases and J 3 bases; bases outside gene matches: 5. This CDR3 is 14 amino acids long. The germline V gene has CDR1 SGHTA and CDR2 FQGNSA. CDR3 sequence reads: CASSFAGVDYEQYF. CDR3 nucleotides: TGTGCCAGCAGCTTCGCGGGAGTAGACTACGAGCAGTACTTC.

V and J are TRBV5-4 and TRBJ2-2, with D possibly matching TRBD2 (6 bases). CDR3 length equals 15 residues. The germline V gene has CDR1 SGHNT and CDR2 YYREEE (reference sequence). V was clipped by 4 bases and J by 1 base, with 11 bases between them. The CDR3 sequence: CASSAGLKNTGELFF. CDR3 in DNA: TGTGCCAGCAGCGCCGGACTAAAGAACACCGGGGAGCTGTTTTTT.

The chain is built from TRBV20-1 and TRBJ1-3; D unresolved. Germline V gene sequence: CDR1 DFQATT, CDR2 SNEGSKA (reference sequence). The CDR3 has 14 residues. V lost 0 bases and J lost 0, with 6 bases in between. CDR3 amino acids: CSARDFISGNTIYF. CDR3 nucleotides: TGCAGTGCTAGAGATTTCATCTCTGGAAACACCATATATTTT.

This clonotype was recorded a few times. The rearrangement uses TRBV9 and TRBJ2-1; D ambiguous. Germline-derived CDR1 and CDR2 are SGDLS and YYNGEE. V was trimmed by 2 bases and J by 4 bases, leaving 10 bases between them. This CDR3 has 14 amino acids. The CDR3 loop is CASSVGRMYNEQFF. In DNA form, the CDR3 reads TGTGCCAGCAGCGTGGGCAGAATGTACAATGAGCAGTTCTTC.

This clonotype appeared many times. J is TRBJ2-2 and V is TRBV7-3; D gene uncertain. The CDR3 contains 13 residues. Trimming removed 3 bases at V and 3 bases at J, with 5 bases between. Germline CDR1 reads SGHTA; CDR2 reads FQGTGA. CDR3 residues: CASSFSDTGELFF. The DNA of the CDR3 is TGTGCCAGCAGCTTTAGTGACACCGGGGAGCTGTTTTTT.

The sample holds a few counts of this clonotype. The gene calls are TRBV7-2 and TRBJ2-5, with D unresolved. Trimming shortened V by 3 bases and J by 11 bases, and 10 bases separated the two germline ends. The CDR3 is 11 residues long. Germline V gene sequence: CDR1 SGHTA, CDR2 FQGNSA. DNA for the CDR3: TGTGCCAGCAGCTTCCCGGGTCCTCAGTACTTC. Its protein product is CASSFPGPQYF.

This rearrangement joins TRBV28 to TRBJ2-2; 7 nucleotides agree with TRBD2. Germline lookup yields CDR1 MDHEN and CDR2 SYDVKM. The CDR3 has 19 amino acids. J was trimmed by 2 bases and V by 1 base; bases with no gene match: 13. The CDR3 loop reads CASSLYSWGGSRNTGELFF. The DNA for the CDR3 is TGTGCCAGCAGTTTATATTCCTGGGGCGGGAGCCGAAACACCGGGGAGCTGTTTTTT.

Comments on this clonotype: A much more abundant neighbour one base away suggests this may be a read error. This chain connects TRBV11-2 to TRBJ2-5; D uncertain. Trimming took off 5 bases at V and 5 bases at J, with 12 bases between the two ends. The germline CDR1 and CDR2 sequences are SGHAT and FQNNGV. CDR3 length: 13 amino acids. CDR3 in DNA: TGTGCCAGCAGCGGAAAAACCTCGGAGACCCAGTACTTC. Protein sequence: CASSGKTSETQYF.

This clonotype occurred many times. CDR3 amino acids: CASSVSGEQYF. For the CDR3, the DNA is TGTGCCAGCTCAGTGTCGGGTGAGCAGTACTTC. V is TRBV18 and J is TRBJ2-7; D remains ambiguous. The CDR3 covers 11 residues. V was clipped by 5 bases and J by 7 bases, with 9 bases between them. CDR1 is KGHSH, CDR2 LQKENI, per germline.

The chain recombines TRBV19 with TRBJ1-5, with 8 nucleotides matching TRBD1. J gave up 0 bases and V 6 bases, and 1 base lay outside the gene matches. The CDR3 covers 14 residues. Germline V gene sequence: CDR1 LNHDA, CDR2 SQIVND (reference sequence). The CDR3 bases are TGTGCCAGTAGGGGACAGGTTAGCAATCAGCCCCAGCATTTT. Amino acid sequence: CASRGQVSNQPQHF.

This clonotype showed up just a few times. This rearrangement joins TRBV4-3 to TRBJ1-4; D possibly corresponds to TRBD1 (5 bases). V was shortened by 0 bases and J by 8 bases, with 10 bases between the two germline ends. The germline CDR1 and CDR2 sequences are LGHNA and YSLEER. The CDR3 length is 14 residues. The CDR3 DNA is TGCGCCAGCAGCCAAGAGTCCGACAGCGAAAAACTGTTTTTT. This codes for CASSQESDSEKLFF.

The table lists this clonotype with a few counts. The conserved final phenylalanine or tryptophan is absent from the CDR3, which likely points to a read error. Because the CDR3's place on the DNA is in doubt, the DNA is left out and the CDR3 is given as listed by TCRdb. The J gene is TRBJ2-1, the V gene TRBV20-1; the DNA was not used to check the table's D call, TRBD1. Counting both end residues, the CDR3 totals 8 amino acids. Germline V gene sequence: CDR1 DFQATT, CDR2 SNEGSKA (reference sequence). This CDR3 reads CRLAGGML.

The V call is TRBV20-1, the J call TRBJ1-5, with D uncertain. Germline-derived CDR1 and CDR2 are DFQATT and SNEGSKA (reference sequence). Deletions cut 4 bases from V and 4 bases from J, with 17 bases between. This CDR3 has 15 amino acids. DNA for the CDR3: TGCAGTGCTACGTGGCCCAGACAACTAAATCAGCCCCAGCATTTT. Residues: CSATWPRQLNQPQHF.